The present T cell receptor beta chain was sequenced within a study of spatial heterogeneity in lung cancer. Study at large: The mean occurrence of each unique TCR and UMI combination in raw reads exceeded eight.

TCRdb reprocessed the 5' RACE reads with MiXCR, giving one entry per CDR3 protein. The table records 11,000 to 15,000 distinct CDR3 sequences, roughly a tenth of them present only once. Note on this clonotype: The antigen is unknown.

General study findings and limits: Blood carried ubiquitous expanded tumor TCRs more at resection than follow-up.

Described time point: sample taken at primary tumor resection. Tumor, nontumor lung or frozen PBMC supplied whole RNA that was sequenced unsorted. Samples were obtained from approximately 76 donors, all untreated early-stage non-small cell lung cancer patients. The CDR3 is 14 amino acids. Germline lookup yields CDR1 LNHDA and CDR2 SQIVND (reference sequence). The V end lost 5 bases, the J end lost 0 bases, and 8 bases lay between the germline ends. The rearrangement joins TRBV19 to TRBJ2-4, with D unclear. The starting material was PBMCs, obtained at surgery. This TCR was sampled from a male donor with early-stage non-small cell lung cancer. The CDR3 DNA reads TGTGCCAGTAGTTCCCGACTAGCCAAAAACATTCAGTACTTC. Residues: CASSSRLAKNIQYF. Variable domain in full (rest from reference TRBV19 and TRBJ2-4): DGGITQSPKYLFRKEGQNVTLSCEQNLNHDAMYWYRQDPGQGLRLIYYSQIVNDFQKGDIAEGYSVSREKKESFPLTVTSAQKNPTAFYLCASSSRLAKNIQYFGAGTRLSVL.